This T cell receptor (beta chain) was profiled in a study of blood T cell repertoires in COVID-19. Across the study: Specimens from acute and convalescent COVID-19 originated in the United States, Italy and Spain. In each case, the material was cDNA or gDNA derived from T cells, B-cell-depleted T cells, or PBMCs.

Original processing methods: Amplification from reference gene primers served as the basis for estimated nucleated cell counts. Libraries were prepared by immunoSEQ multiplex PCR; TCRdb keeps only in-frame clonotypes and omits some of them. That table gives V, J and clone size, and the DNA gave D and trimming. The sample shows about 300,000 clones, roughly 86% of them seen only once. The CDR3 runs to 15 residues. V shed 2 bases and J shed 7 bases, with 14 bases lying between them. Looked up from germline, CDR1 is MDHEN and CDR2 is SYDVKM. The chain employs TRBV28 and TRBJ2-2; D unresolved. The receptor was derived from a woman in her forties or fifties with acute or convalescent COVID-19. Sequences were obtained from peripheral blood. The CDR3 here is CASSLVALPRGELFF. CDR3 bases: TGTGCCAGCAGTTTAGTGGCTTTACCACGCGGGGAGCTGTTTTTT.